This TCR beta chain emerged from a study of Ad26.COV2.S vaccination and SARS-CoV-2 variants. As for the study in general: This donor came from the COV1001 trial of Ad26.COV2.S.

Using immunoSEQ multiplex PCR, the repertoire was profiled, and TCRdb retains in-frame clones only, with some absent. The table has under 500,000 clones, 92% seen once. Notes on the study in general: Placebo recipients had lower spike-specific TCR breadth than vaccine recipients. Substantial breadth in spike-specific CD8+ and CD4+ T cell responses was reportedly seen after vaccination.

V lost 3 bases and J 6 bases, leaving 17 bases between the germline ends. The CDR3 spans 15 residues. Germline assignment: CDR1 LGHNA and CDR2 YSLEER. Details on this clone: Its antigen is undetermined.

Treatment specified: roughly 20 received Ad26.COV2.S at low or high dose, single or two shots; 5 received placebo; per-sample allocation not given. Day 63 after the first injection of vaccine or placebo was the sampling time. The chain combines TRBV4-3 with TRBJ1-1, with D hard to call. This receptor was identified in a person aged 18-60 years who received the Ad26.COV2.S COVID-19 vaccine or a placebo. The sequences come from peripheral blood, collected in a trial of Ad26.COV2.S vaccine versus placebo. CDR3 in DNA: TGCGCCAGCAGCCACGGCGTCATCACCCGGGCTGAAGCTTTCTTT. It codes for CASSHGVITRAEAFF.